These 27 T cell receptor beta chains were all obtained from the same sample, sequenced in a study of blood T cell repertoires in COVID-19. Only in-frame clones appear in the TCRdb table, and some are missing; sequencing was by immunoSEQ multiplex PCR. The sample has approximately 56,000 clones, roughly 89% seen once. Sequences were obtained from peripheral blood. The receptors come from a woman in her sixties or seventies with COVID-19, enrolled during active disease.

The rearrangement uses TRBV12-3 or TRBV12-4 and TRBJ2-1, with D maybe TRBD1 (6 bases). V gave up 5 bases and J gave up 13 bases, with 18 bases separating them. The CDR3 has 13 residues. CDR3 residues: CASSQQPGQLQFF. CDR3 bases: TGTGCCAGCAGTCAACAGCCCGGACAGCTACAGTTCTTC.

This chain uses TRBV5-4 with TRBJ1-1, with TRBD1 identical over 10 bases. Unmatched junction bases numbered 7, after V lost 5 bases and J lost 6 bases. The CDR3 contains 14 residues. Germline V lookup: CDR1 SGHNT, CDR2 YYREEE (reference sequence). CDR3 coding DNA: TGTGCCAGCAGGACAGGGGGCTGGTCTTCTGAAGCTTTCTTT. Translating gives CASRTGGWSSEAFF.

This clone was detected a few times. The rearrangement uses TRBV10-3 and TRBJ2-7, with D tentatively TRBD2 (6 bases). V was trimmed by 2 bases and J by 3 bases, leaving 14 bases between them. The CDR3 has 15 residues. Germline CDR1 is ENHRY and CDR2 is SYGVKD. CDR3 in DNA: TGTGCCATCAGTGAGGGAAGGGGACTTAACTACGAGCAGTACTTC. Translated: CAISEGRGLNYEQYF.

J is TRBJ1-2 and V is TRBV30, with TRBD1 as a possible D gene (6 bases). V lost 3 bases to trimming and J lost 4 bases, with 12 bases between them. The CDR3 covers 13 residues. Germline V gene sequence: CDR1 GTSNPN, CDR2 SVGIG (reference sequence). CDR3 protein: CAWSPGGAYGYTF. Here the CDR3 DNA reads TGTGCCTGGAGCCCGGGGGGGGCCTATGGCTACACCTTC.

The chain employs TRBV6-2 or TRBV6-3 and TRBJ1-5; D ambiguous. The CDR3 consists of 17 residues. V lost 6 bases and J lost 2, with 20 bases in between. Per germline, CDR1 MNHEY and CDR2 SVGEGT. CDR3 residues: CASSLAKTPKGNQPQHF. The CDR3 DNA sequence: TGTGCCAGCAGCCTAGCGAAGACCCCCAAGGGCAATCAGCCCCAGCATTTT.

The chain recombines TRBV28 with TRBJ2-3; 8 nucleotides agree with TRBD2. This CDR3 is 20 amino acids long. CDR1 is MDHEN, CDR2 SYDVKM, per germline. Trimming cost V 7 bases and J 0 bases; bases outside gene matches: 21. CDR3: CASTVPSGRKVGGSTDTQYF. The DNA of the CDR3 is TGTGCCAGCACCGTTCCAAGCGGGAGAAAGGTCGGTGGGAGCACAGATACGCAGTATTTT.

The chain carries TRBV19 and TRBJ2-1; TRBD2 matches at 8 bases. J lost 3 bases, V lost 5 bases, and 9 bases had no gene match. CDR3 length equals 16 residues. CDR1 LNHDA and CDR2 SQIVND come from the germline V gene (reference sequence). The CDR3 reads CASSGEGSGSYNEQFF. The CDR3 region has the DNA TGTGCCAGTAGTGGTGAAGGGAGCGGGAGCTACAATGAGCAGTTCTTC.

The V call is TRBV5-1, the J call TRBJ1-6; maybe TRBD1 (6 bases). Per germline, CDR1 SGHRS and CDR2 YFSETQ. V lost 4 bases, J lost 3 bases, and 14 bases lay in between. CDR3 length: 16 residues. As DNA, the CDR3 is TGCGCCAGCAGCATACAGGGAGAAGGCTATAATTCACCCCTCCACTTT. It is translated as CASSIQGEGYNSPLHF.

The chain couples TRBV6-5 to TRBJ1-2; weak D call: TRBD1 (6 bases). The CDR3 runs 12 residues. From germline, CDR1 is MNHEY and CDR2 SVGAGI. Trimming took 6 bases from V and 6 from J, leaving 11 bases between them. CDR3 bases: TGTGCCAGCAGCCAACAGGGTAATGGCTACACCTTC. It specifies CASSQQGNGYTF.

J is TRBJ2-1 and V is TRBV18, with 8 nucleotides matching TRBD2. There are 15 residues in the CDR3. J lost 4 bases, V lost 6 bases, and 8 bases had no gene match. In germline, CDR1 is KGHSH, CDR2 LQKENI. For the CDR3, the DNA is TGTGCCAGCTCCCCCCCCGGGACTAGATACAATGAGCAGTTCTTC. This gives the protein CASSPPGTRYNEQFF.

The chain employs TRBV5-1 and TRBJ2-2; perhaps TRBD1 as D (6 bases). V dropped 0 bases and J dropped 7 bases, with 13 bases sitting between them. The CDR3 has 15 residues. Per the germline V gene, CDR1 is SGHRS and CDR2 is YFSETQ. The CDR3 loop is CASSLDGTFGGELFF. The CDR3 nucleotides read TGCGCCAGCAGCTTGGACGGGACATTTGGCGGGGAGCTGTTTTTT.

The rearrangement joins TRBV6-2 or TRBV6-3 to TRBJ2-1; 10 bases line up with TRBD2. The CDR3 spans 15 residues. CDR1 is MNHEY, CDR2 SVGEGT, per germline. Losses at the gene ends were 6 bases for V and 8 bases for J; bases not matched to a gene: 10. The chain's CDR3 is CASSPAGGAGHEQFF. Written as DNA, the CDR3 is TGTGCCAGCAGCCCAGCGGGAGGGGCTGGCCATGAGCAGTTCTTC.

V gene TRBV7-9 combines with J gene TRBJ2-7, with 9 bases identical to TRBD1. CDR3 size: 15 residues. The ends lost 5 bases at V and 3 bases at J; junction bases unmatched: 8. Germline CDR1 SEHNR, CDR2 FQNEAQ (reference sequence). CDR3 sequence: CASSLPGQGIYEQYF. CDR3 DNA: TGTGCCAGCAGCCTACCGGGACAGGGTATCTACGAGCAGTACTTC.

The DNA for the CDR3 is TGCGCCAGCAAGCTTAGGACAGGGGACTACAATGAGCAGTTCTTC. This translates into CASKLRTGDYNEQFF. The V gene is TRBV5-1, the J gene TRBJ2-1; 9 nucleotides match TRBD1. The V gene end was trimmed by 6 bases and the J gene end by 3 bases; junction bases not matched to a gene: 7. The germline gives CDR1 SGHRS, CDR2 YFSETQ. CDR3 length: 15 residues.

The V call is TRBV6-6, the J call TRBJ1-5; possible D gene TRBD1, 6 bases. V was shortened by 5 bases and J by 6 bases, with 11 bases between the two germline ends. Germline values: CDR1 MNHNY, CDR2 SVGAGI (reference sequence). This CDR3 is 13 amino acids long. The CDR3 loop reads CASSIQGTQPQHF. As DNA, the CDR3 is TGTGCCAGCAGTATACAGGGAACTCAGCCCCAGCATTTT.

The CDR3 loop reads CASSQQGAGYGYTF. The CDR3, as DNA: TGTGCCAGCAGCCAACAGGGGGCGGGCTATGGCTACACCTTC. This rearrangement joins TRBV3-1 (or the pseudogene TRBV3-2) to TRBJ1-2; TRBD1 matches at 8 bases. Per the germline V gene, CDR1 is LGHDT and CDR2 is YNNKEL (reference sequence). V was clipped by 2 bases and J by 4 bases; unmatched bases: 3. The CDR3 is 14 residues long.

The CDR3 sequence: CASSLWIGVNTEAFF. CDR3 coding DNA: TGCGCCAGCAGCTTGTGGATCGGGGTGAACACTGAAGCTTTCTTT. The rearrangement uses TRBV5-1 and TRBJ1-1; D is ambiguous. Germline loops: CDR1 SGHRS, CDR2 YFSETQ. The CDR3 spans 15 residues. Trimming removed 1 base at V and 0 bases at J, with 10 bases between.

The genes are TRBV6-5 and TRBJ1-3; 8 bases are shared with TRBD1. The trim removed 8 bases at V and 0 bases at J, leaving 6 bases unmatched. The CDR3 is made up of 15 amino acids. Germline loops: CDR1 MNHEY, CDR2 SVGAGI. CDR3 sequence (DNA): TGTGCCAGCGGATTGGACAGGGACTCTGGAAACACCATATATTTT. Amino acid sequence: CASGLDRDSGNTIYF.

The chain is built from TRBV12-3 or TRBV12-4 and TRBJ2-1; D perhaps matches TRBD2 (5 bases). V lost 6 bases to trimming and J lost 5 bases, with 11 bases between them. The CDR3 has 13 amino acids. The CDR3: CASSPPGDNEQFF. The CDR3 nucleotides are TGTGCCAGCAGCCCCCCCGGGGACAATGAGCAGTTCTTC.

The chain combines TRBV5-1 with TRBJ2-5; 7 nucleotides line up with TRBD2. This CDR3 has 17 amino acids. The J segment lost 3 bases and the V segment lost 0 bases, leaving 11 bases of the junction unmatched. CDR1 is SGHRS and CDR2 is YFSETQ in the germline V gene. CDR3 region: CASSLAAGRDPEETQYF. The CDR3 DNA is TGCGCCAGCAGCTTGGCGGCAGGGAGGGACCCCGAAGAGACCCAGTACTTC.

V and J are TRBV6-5 and TRBJ2-2, with TRBD1 matching over 9 bases. CDR1 is MNHEY and CDR2 is SVGAGI in the germline V gene. Losses at the gene ends were 7 bases for V and 7 bases for J; bases not matched to a gene: 10. The CDR3 length is 15 residues. The CDR3 DNA reads TGTGCCAGCACTCTGTTGACAGGGGGGGACGGGGAGCTGTTTTTT. Residues: CASTLLTGGDGELFF.

This chain uses TRBV6-2 or TRBV6-3 with TRBJ1-2; weak D call: TRBD1 (5 bases). This CDR3 has 14 amino acids. Trimming stripped 2 bases from V and 1 base from J, with 8 bases between. CDR1 is MNHEY and CDR2 is SVGEGT in the germline V gene. The CDR3 loop reads CASSYPGGNYGYTF. CDR3 bases: TGTGCCAGCAGTTACCCGGGGGGTAACTATGGCTACACCTTC.

The chain recombines TRBV7-9 with TRBJ1-2; D not resolved. Trimming left V 3 bases short and J 4 bases short, with 12 bases between. There are 14 residues in the CDR3. Germline V gene sequence: CDR1 SEHNR, CDR2 FQNEAQ (reference sequence). The CDR3 spells CASSFPGMGYGYTF. The CDR3 nucleotides read TGTGCCAGCAGCTTTCCGGGTATGGGCTATGGCTACACCTTC. The full variable domain, in which reference TRBV7-9 and TRBJ1-2 provide the parts outside the CDR3, is DTGVSQNPRHKITKRGQNVTFRCDPISEHNRLYWYRQTLGQGPEFLTYFQNEAQLEKSRLLSDRFSAERPKGSFSTLEIQRTEQGDSAMYLCASSFPGMGYGYTFGSGTRLTVV.

The chain recombines TRBV25-1 with TRBJ2-7; D is perhaps TRBD1 (5 bases). Trimming took 2 bases from V and 0 from J, leaving 11 bases between them. The germline V gene encodes CDR1 MGHDK and CDR2 SYGVNS. The CDR3 sequence is 15 residues long. CDR3 in amino acids: CASSEAGSSSYEQYF. CDR3 bases: TGTGCCAGCAGTGAAGCAGGGTCTAGCTCCTACGAGCAGTACTTC.

This sequence joins TRBV18 and TRBJ2-3, with 7 bases identical to TRBD1. This CDR3 is built from 14 residues. The V and J ends lost 6 bases and 5 bases, in that order; junction bases with no gene match: 8. The germline V gene encodes CDR1 KGHSH and CDR2 LQKENI. The CDR3 bases are TGTGCCAGCTCTCCAGAAAGGGGGCGAGATACGCAGTATTTT. It is translated as CASSPERGRDTQYF.

This clone was recorded a few times. Here the CDR3 reads CASLTSQRDEQYF. The DNA of the CDR3 is TGTGCCAGCTTGACGTCTCAGCGGGACGAGCAGTACTTC. The rearrangement joins TRBV18 to TRBJ2-7, with a weak D call TRBD2 (6 bases). With 7 bases removed from V and 5 bases from J, the gap between germline ends came to 15 bases. Germline V gene sequence: CDR1 KGHSH, CDR2 LQKENI. The CDR3 consists of 13 residues.

The chain uses TRBV7-9 and TRBJ2-3, with 10 bases that match TRBD2. With 5 bases clipped from V and 5 bases from J, the junction kept 7 bases outside the gene matches. The CDR3 has 15 residues. From germline, CDR1 is SEHNR and CDR2 FQNEAQ (reference sequence). The CDR3: CASSPLAGGGDTQYF. CDR3 sequence (DNA): TGTGCCAGCAGCCCGTTAGCGGGGGGCGGAGATACGCAGTATTTT.